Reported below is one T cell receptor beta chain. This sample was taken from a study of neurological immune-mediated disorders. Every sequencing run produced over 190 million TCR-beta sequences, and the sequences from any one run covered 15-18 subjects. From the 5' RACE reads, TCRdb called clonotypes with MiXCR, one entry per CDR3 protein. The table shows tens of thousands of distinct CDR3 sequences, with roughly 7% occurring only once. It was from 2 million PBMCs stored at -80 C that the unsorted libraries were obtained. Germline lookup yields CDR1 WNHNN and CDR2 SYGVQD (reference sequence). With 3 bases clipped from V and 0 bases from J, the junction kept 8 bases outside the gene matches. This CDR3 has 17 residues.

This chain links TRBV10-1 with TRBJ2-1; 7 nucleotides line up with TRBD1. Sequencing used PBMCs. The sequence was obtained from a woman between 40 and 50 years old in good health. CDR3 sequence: CASSDRGSSSSYNEQFF. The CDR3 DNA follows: TGCGCCAGCAGTGACAGGGGGAGTTCCTCCTCCTACAATGAGCAGTTCTTC.